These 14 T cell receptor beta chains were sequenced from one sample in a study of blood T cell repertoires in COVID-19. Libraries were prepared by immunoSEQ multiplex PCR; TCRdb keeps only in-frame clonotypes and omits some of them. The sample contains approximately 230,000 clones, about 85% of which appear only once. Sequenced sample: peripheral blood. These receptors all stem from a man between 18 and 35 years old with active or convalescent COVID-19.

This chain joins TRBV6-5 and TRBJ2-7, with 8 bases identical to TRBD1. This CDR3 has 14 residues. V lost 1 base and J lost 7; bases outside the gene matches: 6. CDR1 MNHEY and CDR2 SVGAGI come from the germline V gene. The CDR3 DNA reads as TGTGCCAGCAGTTACTTGACGGACAGGGAAGAGCAGTACTTC. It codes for CASSYLTDREEQYF.

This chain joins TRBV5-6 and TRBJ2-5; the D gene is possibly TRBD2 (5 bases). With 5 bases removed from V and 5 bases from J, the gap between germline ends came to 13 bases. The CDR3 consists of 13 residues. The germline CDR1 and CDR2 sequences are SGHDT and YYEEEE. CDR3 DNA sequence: TGTGCCAGCAGTGTGGGAGTCTGGGAGACCCAGTACTTC. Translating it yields CASSVGVWETQYF.

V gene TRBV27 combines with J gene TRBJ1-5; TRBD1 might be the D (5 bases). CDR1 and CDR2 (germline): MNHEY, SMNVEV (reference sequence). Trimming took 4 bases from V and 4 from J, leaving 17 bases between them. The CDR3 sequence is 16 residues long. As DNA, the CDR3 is TGTGCCAGCAGTTCGGGGGGATTCGGACGGAATCAGCCCCAGCATTTT. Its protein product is CASSSGGFGRNQPQHF.

DNA for the CDR3: TGTGCCAGCAGTGCTGGACAGGAGCAGTACTTC. Encoded protein: CASSAGQEQYF. The chain employs TRBV28 and TRBJ2-7, with a possible D match to TRBD1 (6 bases). In germline, CDR1 is MDHEN, CDR2 SYDVKM. The CDR3 spans 11 residues. V lost 5 bases, J lost 7 bases, and 9 bases lay in between.

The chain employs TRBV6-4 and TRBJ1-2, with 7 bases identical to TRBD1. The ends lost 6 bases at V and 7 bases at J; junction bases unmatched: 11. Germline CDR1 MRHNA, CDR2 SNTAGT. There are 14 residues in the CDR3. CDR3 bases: TGTGCCAGCAGCCGAGAGGAGGGGGCGGGTGGCTACACCTTC. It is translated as CASSREEGAGGYTF.

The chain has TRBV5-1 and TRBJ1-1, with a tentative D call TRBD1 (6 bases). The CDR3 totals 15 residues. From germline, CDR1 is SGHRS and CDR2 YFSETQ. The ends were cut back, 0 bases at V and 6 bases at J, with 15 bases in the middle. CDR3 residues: CASSLAGVQGAEAFF. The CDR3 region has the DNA TGCGCCAGCAGCTTGGCCGGGGTACAGGGCGCTGAAGCTTTCTTT. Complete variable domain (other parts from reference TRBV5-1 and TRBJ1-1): KAGVTQTPRYLIKTRGQQVTLSCSPISGHRSVSWYQQTPGQGLQFLFEYFSETQRNKGNFPGRFSGRQFSNSRSEMNVSTLELGDSALYLCASSLAGVQGAEAFFGQGTRLTVV.

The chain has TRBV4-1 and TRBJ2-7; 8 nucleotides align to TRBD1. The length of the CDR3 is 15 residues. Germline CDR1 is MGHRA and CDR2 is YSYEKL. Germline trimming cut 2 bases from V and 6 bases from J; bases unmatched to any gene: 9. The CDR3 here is CASSQKQGVQAEQYF. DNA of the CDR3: TGCGCCAGCAGCCAAAAACAGGGGGTCCAGGCCGAGCAGTACTTC.

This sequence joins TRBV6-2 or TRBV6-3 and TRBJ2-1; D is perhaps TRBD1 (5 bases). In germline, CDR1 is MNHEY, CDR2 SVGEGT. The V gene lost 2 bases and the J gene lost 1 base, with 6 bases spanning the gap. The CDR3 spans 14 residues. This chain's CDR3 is CASSYGASYNEQFF. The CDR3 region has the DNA TGTGCCAGCAGTTACGGGGCTTCCTACAATGAGCAGTTCTTC.

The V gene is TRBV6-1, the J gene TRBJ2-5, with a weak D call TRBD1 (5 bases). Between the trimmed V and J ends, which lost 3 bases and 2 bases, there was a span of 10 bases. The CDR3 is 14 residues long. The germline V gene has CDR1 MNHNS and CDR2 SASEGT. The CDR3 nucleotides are TGTGCCAGCAGTGACAGACAGCCACAAGAGACCCAGTACTTC. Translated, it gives CASSDRQPQETQYF.

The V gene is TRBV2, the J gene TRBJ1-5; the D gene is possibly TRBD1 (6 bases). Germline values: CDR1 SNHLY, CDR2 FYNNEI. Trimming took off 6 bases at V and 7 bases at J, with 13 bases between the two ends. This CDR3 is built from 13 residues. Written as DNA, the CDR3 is TGTGCCAGCAGGGCTGGGGGCGGGCAGCCCCAGCATTTT. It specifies CASRAGGGQPQHF.

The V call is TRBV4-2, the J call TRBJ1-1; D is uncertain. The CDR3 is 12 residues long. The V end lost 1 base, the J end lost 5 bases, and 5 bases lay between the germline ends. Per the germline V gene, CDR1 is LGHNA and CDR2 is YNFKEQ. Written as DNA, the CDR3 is TGTGCCAGCAGCCAAGGGCAGACTGAAGCTTTCTTT. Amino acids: CASSQGQTEAFF.

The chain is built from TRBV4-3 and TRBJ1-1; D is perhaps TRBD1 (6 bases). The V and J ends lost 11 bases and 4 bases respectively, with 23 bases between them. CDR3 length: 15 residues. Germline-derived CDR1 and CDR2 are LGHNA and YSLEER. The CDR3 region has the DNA TGCGCCCCCTGCCCCCGAGGGGGGGCGCCCACTGAAGCTTTCTTT. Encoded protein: CAPCPRGGAPTEAFF.

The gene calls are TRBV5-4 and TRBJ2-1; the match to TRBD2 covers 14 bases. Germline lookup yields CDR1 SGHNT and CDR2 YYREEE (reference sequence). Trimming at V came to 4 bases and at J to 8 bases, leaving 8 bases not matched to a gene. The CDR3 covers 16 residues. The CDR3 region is CASSRLAGGPLDEQFF. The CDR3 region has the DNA TGTGCCAGCAGCAGACTAGCGGGGGGGCCTCTCGATGAGCAGTTCTTC.

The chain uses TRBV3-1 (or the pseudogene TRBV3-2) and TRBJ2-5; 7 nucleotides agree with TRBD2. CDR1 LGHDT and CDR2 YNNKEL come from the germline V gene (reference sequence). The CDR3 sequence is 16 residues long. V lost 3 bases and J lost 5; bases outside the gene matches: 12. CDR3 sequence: CASSQRAGYSSETQYF. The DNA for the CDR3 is TGTGCCAGCAGCCAGAGAGCGGGGTATTCATCGGAGACCCAGTACTTC.